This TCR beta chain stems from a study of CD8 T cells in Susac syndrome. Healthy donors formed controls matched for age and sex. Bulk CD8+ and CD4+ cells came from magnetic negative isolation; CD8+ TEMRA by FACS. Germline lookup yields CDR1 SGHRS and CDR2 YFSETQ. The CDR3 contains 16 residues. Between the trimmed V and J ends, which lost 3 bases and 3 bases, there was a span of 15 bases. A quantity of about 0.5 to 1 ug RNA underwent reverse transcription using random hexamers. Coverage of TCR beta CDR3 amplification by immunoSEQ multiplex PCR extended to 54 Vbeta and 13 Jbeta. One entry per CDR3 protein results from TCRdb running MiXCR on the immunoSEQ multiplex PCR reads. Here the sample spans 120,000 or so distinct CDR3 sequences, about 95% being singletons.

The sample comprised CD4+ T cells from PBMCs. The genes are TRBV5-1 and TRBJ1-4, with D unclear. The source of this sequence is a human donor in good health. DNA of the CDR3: TGCGCCAGCAGCTCCCGGATGGACCCTGCTAATGAAAAACTGTTTTTT. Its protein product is CASSSRMDPANEKLFF. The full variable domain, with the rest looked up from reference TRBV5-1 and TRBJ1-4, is KAGVTQTPRYLIKTRGQQVTLSCSPISGHRSVSWYQQTPGQGLQFLFEYFSETQRNKGNFPGRFSGRQFSNSRSEMNVSTLELGDSALYLCASSSRMDPANEKLFFGSGTQLSVL.